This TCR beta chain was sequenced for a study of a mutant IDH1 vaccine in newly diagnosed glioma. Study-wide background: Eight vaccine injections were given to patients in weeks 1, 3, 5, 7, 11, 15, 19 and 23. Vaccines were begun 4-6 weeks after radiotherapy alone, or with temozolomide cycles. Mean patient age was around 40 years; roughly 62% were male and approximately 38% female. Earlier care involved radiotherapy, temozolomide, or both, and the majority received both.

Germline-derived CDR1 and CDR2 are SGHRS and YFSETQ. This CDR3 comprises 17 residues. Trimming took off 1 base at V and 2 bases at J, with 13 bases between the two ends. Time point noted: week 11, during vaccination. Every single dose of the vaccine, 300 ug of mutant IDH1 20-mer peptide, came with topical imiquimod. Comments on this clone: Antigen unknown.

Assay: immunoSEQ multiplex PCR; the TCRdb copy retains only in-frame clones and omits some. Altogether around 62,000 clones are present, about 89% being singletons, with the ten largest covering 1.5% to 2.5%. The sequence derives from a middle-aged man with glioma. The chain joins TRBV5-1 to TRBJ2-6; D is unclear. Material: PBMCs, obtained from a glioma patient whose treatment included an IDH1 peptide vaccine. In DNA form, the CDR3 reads TGCGCCAGCAGCTTGTTTCTGTATTCTACTGGGGCCAACGTCCTGACTTTC. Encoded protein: CASSLFLYSTGANVLTF.